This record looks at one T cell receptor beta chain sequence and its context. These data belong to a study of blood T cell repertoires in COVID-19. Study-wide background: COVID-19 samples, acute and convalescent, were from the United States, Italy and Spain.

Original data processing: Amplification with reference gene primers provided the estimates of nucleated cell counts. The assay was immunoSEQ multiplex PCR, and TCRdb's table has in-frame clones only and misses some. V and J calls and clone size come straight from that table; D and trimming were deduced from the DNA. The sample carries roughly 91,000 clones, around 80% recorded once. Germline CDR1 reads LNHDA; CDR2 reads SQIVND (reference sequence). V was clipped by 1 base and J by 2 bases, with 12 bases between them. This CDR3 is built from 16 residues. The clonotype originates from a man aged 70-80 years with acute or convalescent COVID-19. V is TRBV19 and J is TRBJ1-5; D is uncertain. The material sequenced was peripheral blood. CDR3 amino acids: CASSIGRGAGNQPQHF. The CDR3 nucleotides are TGTGCCAGTAGTATAGGTCGGGGAGCAGGCAATCAGCCCCAGCATTTT.